This is a list of T cell receptor beta chains from one sample in a study of cytomegalovirus exposure and HLA in healthy donors. Some clones are missing from TCRdb's copy, which holds only in-frame ones; the method was immunoSEQ multiplex PCR. The table for this sample gives 30,000 to 50,000 clones. The sequencing input was PBMCs. The receptors derive from a woman under 40 in good health and CMV-seropositive. CDR3s leave out the opening cysteine and the closing phenylalanine or tryptophan. Each record gives: V gene, J gene, CDR3 protein.

TRBV7-9	TRBJ1-5	ASSQDSFQPQH
TRBV27	TRBJ2-7	ASSFAISAYEQY
TRBV7-9	TRBJ1-4	ASSLSRDNEKLF
TRBV5-1	TRBJ1-2	ASSLGDRGVYGYT
TRBV5-6	TRBJ2-1	ASSLERRQIYNEQF
TRBV18	TRBJ2-7	ASSPGQGRGEQY
TRBV28	TRBJ1-3	ASSRGGAAGNTIY
TRBV30	TRBJ2-7	AAGRGRGVDEQY
TRBV6-5	TRBJ1-1	ASRYRLDMNTEAF
TRBV7-2	TRBJ2-5	ASSLARGHVGETQY
TRBV10-3	TRBJ1-1	AISERMAEAF
TRBV6-4	TRBJ2-2	ASSLAGNTGELF
TRBV28	TRBJ2-3	ASSASGTGADTQY
TRBV29-1	TRBJ1-2	SASGRGANYGYT
TRBV10-3	TRBJ2-3	ATRPGPSSGSTDTQY
TRBV7-9	TRBJ2-1	ASSLGLIFGGSGDEQF
TRBV7-8	TRBJ2-2	ASSLSARGTGELF
TRBV6-5	TRBJ2-7	ASSSTGGLAGKQY
TRBV18	TRBJ2-1	ASSPTGNSYNEQF
TRBV6-5	TRBJ2-1	ASSYSGTGQYEQF
TRBV4-1	TRBJ2-7	ASSQWDRGSEQY
TRBV25-1	TRBJ1-1	ASTSGQHLGRNTEAF
TRBV5-1	TRBJ1-4	ASSRSGTGNEKLF
TRBV19	TRBJ1-2	ASRYSGTLNYGYT
TRBV6-5	TRBJ2-7	ASSSQGARVYEQY
TRBV4-1	TRBJ1-2	ASSQAVRGSYGYT
TRBV10-3	TRBJ2-7	AISGLSQGNDYEQY
TRBV1	-	TSSQRPYEQY
TRBV10-3	TRBJ1-5	AIRDEGGAQPQH
TRBV6-1	TRBJ2-7	ASNRGLEQY
TRBV20-1	TRBJ1-1	SVQGNTEAF
TRBV18	TRBJ1-2	ASSPQGVYYGYT
TRBV6-4	TRBJ2-3	ASSDGGGSTDTQY
TRBV29-1	TRBJ1-1	SALGQGMTEAF
TRBV13	TRBJ1-6	ASSTTPDSPLH
TRBV19	TRBJ1-4	ASSTRDRARNEKLF
TRBV19	TRBJ1-2	ASSPQGIGYGYT
TRBV7-6	TRBJ2-5	ASSPRAGVETQY
TRBV4-2	TRBJ2-3	ASSQPPGVSTDTQY
TRBV5-1	TRBJ1-3	ASSLGQGNTIY
TRBV4-1	TRBJ2-1	ASSQPTSGVNNEQF
TRBV6-4	TRBJ2-5	ASSATGSETQY
TRBV19	TRBJ2-2	ASRLQGETGELF
TRBV6-6	TRBJ1-5	AIASRGLNQPQH
TRBV2	TRBJ2-1	ASLRGYDGNEQF
TRBV5-1	TRBJ2-1	ASSLEGQGQNEQF
TRBV30	TRBJ2-5	AWTGGETQY
TRBV4-1	TRBJ2-3	ASSPHYRGTDEADTQY
TRBV5-1	TRBJ2-7	ASSFPGQYEQY
TRBV6-6	TRBJ1-3	ASSYQGSSGNTIY